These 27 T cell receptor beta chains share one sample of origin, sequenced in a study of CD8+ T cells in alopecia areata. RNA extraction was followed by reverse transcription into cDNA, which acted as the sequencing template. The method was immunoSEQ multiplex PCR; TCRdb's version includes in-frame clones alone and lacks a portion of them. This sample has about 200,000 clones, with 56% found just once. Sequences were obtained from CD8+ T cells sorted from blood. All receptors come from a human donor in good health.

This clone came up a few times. The DNA of the CDR3 is TGTGCCAGCAGTGAGTGGGGGACTGAGCCACTCACAGATACGCAGTATTTT. It specifies CASSEWGTEPLTDTQYF. The chain is built from TRBV2 and TRBJ2-3, with a weak D call TRBD2 (6 bases). V lost 3 bases and J lost 2, with 18 bases in between. CDR1 is SNHLY and CDR2 is FYNNEI in the germline V gene. The CDR3 has 17 amino acids.

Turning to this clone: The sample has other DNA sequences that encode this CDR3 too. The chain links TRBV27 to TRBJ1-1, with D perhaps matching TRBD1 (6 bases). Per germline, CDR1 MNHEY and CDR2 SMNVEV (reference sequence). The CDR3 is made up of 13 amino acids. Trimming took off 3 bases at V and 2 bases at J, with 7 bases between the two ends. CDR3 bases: TGTGCCAGCAGTTTCAGGGGCAACACTGAAGCTTTCTTT. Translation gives CASSFRGNTEAFF.

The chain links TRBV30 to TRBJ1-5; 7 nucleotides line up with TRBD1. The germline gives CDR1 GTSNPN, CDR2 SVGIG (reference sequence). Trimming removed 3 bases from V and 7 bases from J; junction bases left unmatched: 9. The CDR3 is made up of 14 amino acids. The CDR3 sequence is CAWRLAGGRQPQHF. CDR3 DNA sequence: TGTGCCTGGAGATTGGCAGGGGGTCGACAGCCCCAGCATTTT.

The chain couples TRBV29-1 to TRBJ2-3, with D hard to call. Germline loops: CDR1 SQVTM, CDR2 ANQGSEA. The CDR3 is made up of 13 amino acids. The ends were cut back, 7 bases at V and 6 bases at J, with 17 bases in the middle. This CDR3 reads CSGLMGPSDTQYF. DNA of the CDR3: TGCAGCGGCTTAATGGGCCCGTCGGATACGCAGTATTTT.

The CDR3 DNA sequence: TGTGCCAGCAGTTACAAGCAGGGCCACTACGAGCAGTACTTC. As protein: CASSYKQGHYEQYF. The chain is built from TRBV6-5 and TRBJ2-7, with TRBD1 as a possible D gene (5 bases). V lost 2 bases and J 3 bases, leaving 11 bases between the germline ends. This CDR3 region has 14 residues. CDR1 and CDR2 from the germline V gene are MNHEY and SVGAGI.

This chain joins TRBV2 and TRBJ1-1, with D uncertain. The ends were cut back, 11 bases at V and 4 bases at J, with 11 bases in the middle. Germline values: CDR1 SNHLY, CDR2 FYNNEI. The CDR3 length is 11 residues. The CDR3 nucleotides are TGTGCCGTCCAAATTGGCACTGAAGCTTTCTTT. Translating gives CAVQIGTEAFF.

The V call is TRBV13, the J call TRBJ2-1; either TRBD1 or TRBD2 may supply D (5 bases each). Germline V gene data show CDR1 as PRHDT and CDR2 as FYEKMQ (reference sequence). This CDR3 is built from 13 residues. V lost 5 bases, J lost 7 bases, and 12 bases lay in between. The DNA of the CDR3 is TGTGCCAGCAGCCCTGACGGGGCAAATGAGCAGTTCTTC. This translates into CASSPDGANEQFF. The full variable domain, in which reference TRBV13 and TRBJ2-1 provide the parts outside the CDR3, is AAGVIQSPRHLIKEKRETATLKCYPIPRHDTVYWYQQGPGQDPQFLISFYEKMQSDKGSIPDRFSAQQFSDYHSELNMSSLELGDSALYFCASSPDGANEQFFGPGTRLTVL.

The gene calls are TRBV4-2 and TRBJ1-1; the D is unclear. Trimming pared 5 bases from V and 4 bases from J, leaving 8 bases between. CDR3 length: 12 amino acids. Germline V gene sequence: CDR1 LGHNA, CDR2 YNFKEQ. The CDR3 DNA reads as TGTGCCAGCAGCTTGGACGGCACTGAAGCTTTCTTT. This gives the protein CASSLDGTEAFF.

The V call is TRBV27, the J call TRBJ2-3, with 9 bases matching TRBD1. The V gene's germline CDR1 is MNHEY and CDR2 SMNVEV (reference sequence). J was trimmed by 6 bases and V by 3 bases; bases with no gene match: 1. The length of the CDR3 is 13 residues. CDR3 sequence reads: CASSFGQGDTQYF. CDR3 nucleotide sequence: TGTGCCAGCAGTTTCGGACAGGGGGATACGCAGTATTTT.

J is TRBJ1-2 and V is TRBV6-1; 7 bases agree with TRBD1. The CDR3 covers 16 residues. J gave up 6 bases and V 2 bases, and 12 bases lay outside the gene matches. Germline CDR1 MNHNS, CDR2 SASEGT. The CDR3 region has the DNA TGTGCCAGCAGTGAACGGGCCGGGGACAGTTCGAATGGCTACACCTTC. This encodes CASSERAGDSSNGYTF.

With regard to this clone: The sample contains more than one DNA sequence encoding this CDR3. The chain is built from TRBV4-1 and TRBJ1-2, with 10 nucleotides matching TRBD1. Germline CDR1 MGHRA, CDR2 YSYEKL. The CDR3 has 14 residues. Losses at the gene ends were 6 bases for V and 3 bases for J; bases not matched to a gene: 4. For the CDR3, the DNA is TGCGCCAGCAGTCCCGGACAGGGGGACTATGGCTACACCTTC. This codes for CASSPGQGDYGYTF.

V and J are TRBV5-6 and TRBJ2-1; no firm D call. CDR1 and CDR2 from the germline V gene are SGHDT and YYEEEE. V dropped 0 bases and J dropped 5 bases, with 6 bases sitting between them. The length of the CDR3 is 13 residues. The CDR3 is CASSLGSNNEQFF. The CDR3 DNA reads TGTGCCAGCAGCTTGGGCAGTAACAATGAGCAGTTCTTC.

The CDR3 bases are TGTGCCTGGAGTGTGATATCTCTTTCCAGCGAGCAGTACTTC. Its protein is CAWSVISLSSEQYF. V and J are TRBV30 and TRBJ2-7; no reliable D call. Between the trimmed V and J ends, which lost 0 bases and 6 bases, there was a span of 15 bases. This CDR3 spans 14 amino acids. In germline, CDR1 is GTSNPN, CDR2 SVGIG (reference sequence).

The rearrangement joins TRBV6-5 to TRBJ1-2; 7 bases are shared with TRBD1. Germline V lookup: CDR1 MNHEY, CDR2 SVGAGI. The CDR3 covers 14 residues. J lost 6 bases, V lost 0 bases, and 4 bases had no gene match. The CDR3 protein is CASSYSTGSDGYTF. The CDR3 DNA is TGTGCCAGCAGTTACTCGACAGGGTCGGATGGCTACACCTTC.

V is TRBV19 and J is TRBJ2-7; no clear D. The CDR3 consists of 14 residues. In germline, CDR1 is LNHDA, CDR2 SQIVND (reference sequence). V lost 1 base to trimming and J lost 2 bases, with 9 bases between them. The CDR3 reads CASSIVPGTYEQYF. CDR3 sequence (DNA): TGTGCCAGTAGTATAGTCCCTGGAACCTACGAGCAGTACTTC.

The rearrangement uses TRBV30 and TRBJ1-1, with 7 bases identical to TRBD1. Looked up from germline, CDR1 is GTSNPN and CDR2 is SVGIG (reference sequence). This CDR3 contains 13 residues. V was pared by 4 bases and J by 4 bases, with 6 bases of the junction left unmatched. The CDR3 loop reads CAWTRGEFTEAFF. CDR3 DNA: TGTGCCTGGACCAGGGGGGAGTTCACTGAAGCTTTCTTT.

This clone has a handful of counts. Written as DNA, the CDR3 is TGTGCCAGCAGTTTAGTCTCAGGAATCTACGAGCAGTACTTC. Translation: CASSLVSGIYEQYF. The chain carries TRBV28 and TRBJ2-7, with D unresolved. The V end was cut by 2 bases, the J end by 3 bases, with 11 bases between. CDR1 is MDHEN, CDR2 SYDVKM, per germline. CDR3 length: 14 amino acids.

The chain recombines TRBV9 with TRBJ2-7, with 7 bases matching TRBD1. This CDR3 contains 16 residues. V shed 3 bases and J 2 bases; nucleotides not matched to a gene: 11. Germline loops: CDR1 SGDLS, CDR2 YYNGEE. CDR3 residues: CASSAPGTASPYEQYF. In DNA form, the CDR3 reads TGTGCCAGCAGCGCCCCCGGGACAGCTTCTCCCTACGAGCAGTACTTC.

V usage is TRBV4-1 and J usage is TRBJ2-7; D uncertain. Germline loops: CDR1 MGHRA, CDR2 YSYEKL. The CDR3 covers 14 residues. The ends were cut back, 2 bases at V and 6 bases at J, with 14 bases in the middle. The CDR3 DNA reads TGCGCCAGCAGCCAAAAAAACACGAATGGCGAGCAGTACTTC. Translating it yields CASSQKNTNGEQYF.

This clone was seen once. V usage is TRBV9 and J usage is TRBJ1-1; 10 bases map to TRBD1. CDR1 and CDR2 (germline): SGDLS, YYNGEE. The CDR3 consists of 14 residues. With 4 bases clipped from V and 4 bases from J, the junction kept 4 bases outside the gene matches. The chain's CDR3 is CASSPGQGGTEAFF. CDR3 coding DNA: TGTGCCAGCAGCCCCGGACAGGGGGGCACTGAAGCTTTCTTT.

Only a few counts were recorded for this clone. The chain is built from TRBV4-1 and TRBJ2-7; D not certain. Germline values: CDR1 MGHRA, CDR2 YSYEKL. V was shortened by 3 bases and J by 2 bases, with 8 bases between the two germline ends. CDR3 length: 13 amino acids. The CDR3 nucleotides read TGCGCCAGCAGCCAGGCCGAAACCTACGAGCAGTACTTC. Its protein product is CASSQAETYEQYF.

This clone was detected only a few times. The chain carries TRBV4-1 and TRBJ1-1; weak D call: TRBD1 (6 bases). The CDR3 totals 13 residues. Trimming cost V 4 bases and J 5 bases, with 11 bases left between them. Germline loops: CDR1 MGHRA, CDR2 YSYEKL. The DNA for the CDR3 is TGCGCCAGCAGCCCTGGGGGGCGAACTGAAGCTTTCTTT. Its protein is CASSPGGRTEAFF.

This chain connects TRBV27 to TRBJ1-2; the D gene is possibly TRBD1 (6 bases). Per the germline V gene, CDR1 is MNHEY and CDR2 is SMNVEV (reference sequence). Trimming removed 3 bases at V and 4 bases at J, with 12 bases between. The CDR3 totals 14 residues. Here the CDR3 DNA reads TGTGCCAGCAGTTTGACTGGGGGCGGCTATGGCTACACCTTC. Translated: CASSLTGGGYGYTF.

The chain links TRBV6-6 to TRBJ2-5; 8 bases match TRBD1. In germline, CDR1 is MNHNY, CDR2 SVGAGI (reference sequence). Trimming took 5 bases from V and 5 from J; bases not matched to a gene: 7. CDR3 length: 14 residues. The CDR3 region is CASSQGALRETQYF. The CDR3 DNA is TGTGCCAGCAGTCAGGGGGCTCTCCGGGAGACCCAGTACTTC.

This CDR3 reads CASSGGGYGYTF. The CDR3, as DNA: TGTGCCAGCAGCGGGGGTGGCTATGGCTACACCTTC. This rearrangement joins TRBV7-9 to TRBJ1-2; weak D call: TRBD1 (5 bases). CDR1 is SEHNR and CDR2 is FQNEAQ in the germline V gene (reference sequence). Trimming removed 5 bases at V and 4 bases at J, with 8 bases between. The CDR3 runs 12 residues.

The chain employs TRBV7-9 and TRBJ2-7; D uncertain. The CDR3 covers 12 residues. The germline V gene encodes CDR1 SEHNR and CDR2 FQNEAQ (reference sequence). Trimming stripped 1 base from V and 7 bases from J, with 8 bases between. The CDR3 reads CASSLGGAEQYF. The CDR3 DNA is TGTGCCAGCAGCTTAGGGGGTGCGGAGCAGTACTTC.

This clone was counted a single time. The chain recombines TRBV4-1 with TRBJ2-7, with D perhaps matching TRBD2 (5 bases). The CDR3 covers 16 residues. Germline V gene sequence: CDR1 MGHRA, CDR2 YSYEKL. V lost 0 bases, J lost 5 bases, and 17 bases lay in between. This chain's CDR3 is CASSQEDTDDGDEQYF. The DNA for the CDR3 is TGCGCCAGCAGCCAAGAAGACACAGACGACGGGGACGAGCAGTACTTC.